This T cell receptor (beta chain) was identified in a study of CD8 T cells in ankylosing spondylitis. Study observations and caveats: Reportedly, significant enrichment of disease-linked clones occurred in matched ankylosing spondylitis synovial fluid.

Germline CDR1 and CDR2: SNHLY and FYNNEI. V lost 3 bases and J 2 bases, leaving 11 bases between the germline ends. The length of the CDR3 is 14 residues. Construction of TCR beta libraries was performed using quantitative 5'-RACE with molecular barcodes. MiXCR was run by TCRdb on the 5' RACE reads, yielding one entry per CDR3 protein. In the table there are under 450,000 distinct CDR3 sequences, 20% of which are singletons. The sample holds a few counts of this clonotype. Its antigen is not known. The sequenced sample consisted of blood, either unsorted or a sorted T cell fraction (not recorded which). The gene calls are TRBV2 and TRBJ2-7; D unclear. The receptor's source is a male donor with ankylosing spondylitis or in good health (not recorded which). CDR3 region: CASSEVRLAYEQYF. The CDR3 region has the DNA TGTGCCAGCAGTGAGGTGCGTCTAGCCTACGAGCAGTACTTC.